The present TCR beta chain was sequenced within a study of HIV-infected patients and healthy controls. About 500 ng RNA was reverse transcribed with alpha and beta constant-region primers. Alpha and beta chain libraries were made separately by chain-specific third strand synthesis with multiplexing indices. Each cDNA molecule was barcoded, and a single primer pair amplified each chain. A single record per CDR3 protein comes from TCRdb applying MiXCR to the 5' RACE reads. This table has about 14,000 distinct CDR3 sequences, roughly 12% appearing once. Follow-up blood was drawn about 14 weeks, roughly three months, after antiretroviral therapy began. All unsorted peripheral T cells were captured because whole blood was used without fractionation. A few counts support this clonotype. Germline V gene lookup returns CDR1 SGHDT and CDR2 YYEEEE. The CDR3 runs 14 residues. With 7 bases removed from V and 4 bases from J, the gap between germline ends came to 15 bases.

The origin of this receptor is an adult with HIV infection. The donor label of this sample is uncertain. This sequence joins TRBV5-6 and TRBJ2-1, with D maybe TRBD2 (7 bases). The sample was blood, taken during antiretroviral therapy. The CDR3 sequence is CASGGASRYNEQFF. Here the CDR3 DNA reads TGTGCCAGCGGGGGGGCTAGTCGTTACAATGAGCAGTTCTTC.